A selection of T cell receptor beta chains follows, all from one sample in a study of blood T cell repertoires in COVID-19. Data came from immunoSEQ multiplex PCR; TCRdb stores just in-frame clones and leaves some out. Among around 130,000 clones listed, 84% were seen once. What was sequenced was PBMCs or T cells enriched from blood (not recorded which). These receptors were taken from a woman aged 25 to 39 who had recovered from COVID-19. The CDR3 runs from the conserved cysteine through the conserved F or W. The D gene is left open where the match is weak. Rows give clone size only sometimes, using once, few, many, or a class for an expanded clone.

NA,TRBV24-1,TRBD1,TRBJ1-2,CATSDLRDRGGYTF,TGTGCCACCAGTGATTTGCGGGACAGGGGTGGCTACACCTTC
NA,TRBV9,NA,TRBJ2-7,CASSVGLSGSYEQYF,TGTGCCAGCAGCGTAGGGCTCAGCGGTTCCTACGAGCAGTACTTC
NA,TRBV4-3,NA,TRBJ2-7,CASSQAFRGSSYEQYF,TGCGCCAGCAGCCAAGCCTTTCGCGGCAGCTCCTACGAGCAGTACTTC
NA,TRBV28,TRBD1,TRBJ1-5,CASSPDRGLINQPQHF,TGTGCCAGCAGTCCCGACAGGGGACTAATCAATCAGCCCCAGCATTTT
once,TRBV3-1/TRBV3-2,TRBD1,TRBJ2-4,CASSQSKSRDRAPLAKNIQYF,TGTGCCAGCAGCCAATCGAAAAGCCGGGACAGGGCCCCCTTAGCCAAAAACATTCAGTACTTC
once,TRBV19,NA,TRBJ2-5,CASSPITTGMVETQYF,TGTGCCAGTAGTCCAATCACGACGGGGATGGTTGAGACCCAGTACTTC
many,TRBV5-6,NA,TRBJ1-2,CASRGRGATYGYTF,TGTGCCAGTAGAGGGAGGGGGGCCACTTATGGCTACACCTTC
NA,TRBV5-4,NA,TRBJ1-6,CASSSGQISSYNSPLHF,TGTGCCAGCAGCTCAGGACAGATTAGCTCCTATAATTCACCCCTCCACTTT
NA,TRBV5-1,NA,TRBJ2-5,CASSFYSVETQYF,TGCGCCAGCAGCTTCTATAGCGTGGAGACCCAGTACTTC
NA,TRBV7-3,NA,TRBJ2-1,CASSRDWGAEQFF,TGTGCCAGCAGCCGGGACTGGGGCGCTGAGCAGTTCTTC
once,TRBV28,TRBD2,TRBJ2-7,CASSLTGLAGDLYF,TGTGCCAGCAGTTTAACGGGACTAGCGGGAGATCTGTACTTC
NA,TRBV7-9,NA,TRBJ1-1,CASSLLAGVNTEAFF,TGTGCCAGCAGCTTACTGGCAGGGGTGAACACTGAAGCTTTCTTT
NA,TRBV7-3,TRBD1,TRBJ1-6,CASSLTGRYSPLHF,TGTGCCAGCAGCTTGACAGGGAGATATTCACCCCTCCACTTT
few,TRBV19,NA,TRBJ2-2,CASARGVRNTGELFF,TGTGCCAGTGCCAGGGGGGTGAGGAACACCGGGGAGCTGTTTTTT
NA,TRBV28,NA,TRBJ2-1,CASSLLAPNEQFF,TGTGCCAGCAGTTTATTGGCCCCCAATGAGCAGTTCTTC
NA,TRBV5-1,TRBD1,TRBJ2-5,CASSLDRGATQYF,TGCGCCAGCAGCTTGGACAGGGGAGCGACCCAGTACTTC
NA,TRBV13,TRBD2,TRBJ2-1,CASSPGLASNEQFF,TGTGCCAGCAGCCCGGGACTAGCCTCAAATGAGCAGTTCTTC
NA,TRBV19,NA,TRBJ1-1,CASSIDRSVNTEAFF,TGTGCCAGTAGTATCGACAGGTCCGTGAACACTGAAGCTTTCTTT
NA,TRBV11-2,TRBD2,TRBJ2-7,CASSVTSGSYEQYF,TGTGCCAGCAGCGTGACTAGCGGGAGTTACGAGCAGTACTTC
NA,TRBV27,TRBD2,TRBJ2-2,CASSLAPGGFPGELFF,TGTGCCAGCAGTTTAGCGCCGGGGGGGTTTCCCGGGGAGCTGTTTTTT
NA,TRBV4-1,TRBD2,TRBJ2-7,CASSQEGEGQGFYEQYF,TGCGCCAGCAGCCAAGAGGGGGAGGGGCAGGGTTTTTACGAGCAGTACTTC
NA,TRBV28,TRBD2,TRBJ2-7,CASSLSAGGTYEQYF,TGTGCCAGCAGTTTATCAGCGGGAGGTACCTACGAGCAGTACTTC
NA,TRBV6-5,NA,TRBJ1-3,CASTAGVNTIYF,TGTGCCAGCACGGCAGGTGTAAACACCATATATTTT
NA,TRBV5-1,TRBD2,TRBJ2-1,CASSQGLADLEQFF,TGCGCCAGCAGCCAAGGACTAGCGGACTTGGAGCAGTTCTTC
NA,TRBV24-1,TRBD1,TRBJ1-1,CATRTGASEAFF,TGTGCCACCAGGACAGGGGCCTCTGAAGCTTTCTTT
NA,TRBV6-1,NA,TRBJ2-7,CASSEGRGAAYEQYF,TGTGCCAGCAGTGAAGGCAGGGGTGCTGCCTACGAGCAGTACTTC
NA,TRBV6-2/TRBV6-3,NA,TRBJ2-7,CASSSFLANTYEQYF,TGTGCCAGCAGTTCCTTTCTAGCGAATACCTACGAGCAGTACTTC
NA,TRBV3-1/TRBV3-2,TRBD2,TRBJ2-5,CASSQGNGREETQYF,TGTGCCAGCAGCCAAGGAAACGGGAGGGAAGAGACCCAGTACTTC
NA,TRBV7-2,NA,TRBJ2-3,CASSSRLSDTQYF,TGTGCCAGCAGCTCCAGGCTCTCAGATACGCAGTATTTT
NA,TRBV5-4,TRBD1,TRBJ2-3,CASSESGGLVGDTQYF,TGTGCCAGCAGCGAGTCAGGGGGCCTAGTAGGTGATACGCAGTATTTT
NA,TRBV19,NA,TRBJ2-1,CASKETSYNEQFF,TGTGCCAGTAAGGAGACCAGCTACAATGAGCAGTTCTTC
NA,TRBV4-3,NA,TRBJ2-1,CASSQEGGRGNEQFF,TGCGCCAGCAGCCAAGAAGGAGGGCGAGGCAATGAGCAGTTCTTC
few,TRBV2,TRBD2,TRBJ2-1,CASSEIAGGPGEQFF,TGTGCCAGCAGTGAAATAGCGGGAGGGCCGGGTGAGCAGTTCTTC
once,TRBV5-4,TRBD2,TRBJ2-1,CASSSGTSGSNEQFF,TGTGCCAGCAGCTCCGGGACTAGCGGGAGCAATGAGCAGTTCTTC
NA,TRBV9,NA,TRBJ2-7,CASSVGGEQYF,TGTGCCAGCAGCGTCGGGGGCGAGCAGTACTTC
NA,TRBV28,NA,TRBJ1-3,CASRPGSSGNTIYF,TGTGCCAGCAGACCAGGATCCTCTGGAAACACCATATATTTT
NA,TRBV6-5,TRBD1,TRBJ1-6,CASSYGGQGGSPLHF,TGTGCCAGCAGTTACGGCGGACAGGGTGGATCACCCCTCCACTTT
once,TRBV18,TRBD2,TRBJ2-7,CASSTGLAGVDSYEQYF,TGTGCCAGCTCAACAGGACTAGCGGGAGTTGACTCCTACGAGCAGTACTTC
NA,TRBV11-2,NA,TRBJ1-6,CASSYAQYSPLHF,TGTGCCAGCAGCTACGCCCAGTATTCACCCCTCCACTTT
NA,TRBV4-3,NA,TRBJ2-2,CASSQDLGNTGELFF,TGCGCCAGCAGCCAAGATCTCGGGAACACCGGGGAGCTGTTTTTT
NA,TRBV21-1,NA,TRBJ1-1,CASSKGGGTEAFF,TGTGCCAGCAGCAAAGGGGGGGGGACAGAAGCTTTCTTT
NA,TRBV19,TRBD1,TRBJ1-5,CASSAGQAFQPQHF,TGTGCCAGTAGTGCTGGACAGGCATTTCAGCCCCAGCATTTT
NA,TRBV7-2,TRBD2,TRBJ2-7,CASSLASGLANIYEQYF,TGTGCCAGCAGCTTAGCGTCGGGACTAGCGAACATCTACGAGCAGTACTTC
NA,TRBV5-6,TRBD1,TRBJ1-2,CASSRTGALCGYTF,TGTGCCAGCAGCAGGACAGGGGCTCTATGCGGCTACACCTTC
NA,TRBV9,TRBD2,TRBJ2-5,CASSVGEEGLAKETQYF,TGTGCCAGCAGCGTAGGCGAAGAGGGACTAGCGAAGGAGACCCAGTACTTC
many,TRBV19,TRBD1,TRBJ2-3,CATRDRGRTDTQYF,TGTGCCACCCGGGACAGGGGTCGAACAGATACGCAGTATTTT
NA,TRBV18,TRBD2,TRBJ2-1,CASSPGLAGVDEQFF,TGTGCCAGCTCACCTGGACTAGCGGGAGTCGATGAGCAGTTCTTC
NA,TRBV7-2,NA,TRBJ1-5,CASSLDPGQPQHF,TGTGCCAGCAGCTTAGACCCGGGACAGCCCCAGCATTTT
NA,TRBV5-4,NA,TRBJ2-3,CASSSPGLSTDTQYF,TGTGCCAGCAGCTCCCCGGGACTGAGCACAGATACGCAGTATTTT
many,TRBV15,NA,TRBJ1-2,CATSRDRRAGYGYTF,TGTGCCACCAGCAGAGATCGCAGGGCGGGATATGGCTACACCTTC
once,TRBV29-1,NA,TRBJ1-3,CSVEQGGNTIYF,TGCAGCGTTGAACAGGGGGGAAACACCATATATTTT
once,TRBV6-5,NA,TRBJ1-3,CASSKQGPGNTIYF,TGTGCCAGCAGCAAACAGGGTCCCGGAAACACCATATATTTT
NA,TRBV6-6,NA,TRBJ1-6,CASNSAPGNSPLHF,TGTGCCAGCAACTCTGCGCCGGGGAATTCACCCCTCCACTTT
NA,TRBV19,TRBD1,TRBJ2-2,CASSTRGQFFGELFF,TGTGCCAGTAGTACCAGGGGACAGTTTTTCGGGGAGCTGTTTTTT
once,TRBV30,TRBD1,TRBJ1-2,CAWRDRGRSGGYTF,TGTGCCTGGAGGGACAGGGGGCGAAGCGGTGGCTACACCTTC